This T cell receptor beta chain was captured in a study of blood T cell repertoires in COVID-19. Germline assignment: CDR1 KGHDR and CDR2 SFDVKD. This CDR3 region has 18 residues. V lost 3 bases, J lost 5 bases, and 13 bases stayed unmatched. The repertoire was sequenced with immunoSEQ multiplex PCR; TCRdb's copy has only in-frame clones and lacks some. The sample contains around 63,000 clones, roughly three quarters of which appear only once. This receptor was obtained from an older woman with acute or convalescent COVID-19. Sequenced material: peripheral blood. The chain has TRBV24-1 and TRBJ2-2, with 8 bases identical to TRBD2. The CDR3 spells CATSDVWGSGGPTGELFF. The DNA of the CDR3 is TGTGCCACCAGTGATGTATGGGGATCGGGGGGGCCTACCGGGGAGCTGTTTTTT.